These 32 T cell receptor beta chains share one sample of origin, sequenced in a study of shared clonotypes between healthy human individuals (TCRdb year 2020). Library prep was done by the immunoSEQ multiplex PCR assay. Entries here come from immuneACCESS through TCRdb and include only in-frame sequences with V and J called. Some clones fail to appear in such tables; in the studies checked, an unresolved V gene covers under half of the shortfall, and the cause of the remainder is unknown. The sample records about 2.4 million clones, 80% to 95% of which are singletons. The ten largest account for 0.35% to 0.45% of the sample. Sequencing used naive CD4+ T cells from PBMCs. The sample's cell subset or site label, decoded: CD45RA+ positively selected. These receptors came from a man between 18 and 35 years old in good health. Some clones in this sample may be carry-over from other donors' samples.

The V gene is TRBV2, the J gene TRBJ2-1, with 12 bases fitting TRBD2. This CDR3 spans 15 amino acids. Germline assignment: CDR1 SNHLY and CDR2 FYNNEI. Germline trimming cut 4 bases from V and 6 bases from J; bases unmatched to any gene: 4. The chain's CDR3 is CASSGSSGRANEQFF. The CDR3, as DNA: TGTGCCAGCAGTGGATCTAGCGGGAGGGCCAATGAGCAGTTCTTC.

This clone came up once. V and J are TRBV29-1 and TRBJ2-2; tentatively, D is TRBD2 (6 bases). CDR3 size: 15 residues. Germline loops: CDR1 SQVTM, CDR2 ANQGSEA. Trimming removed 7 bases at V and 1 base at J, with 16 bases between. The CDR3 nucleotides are TGCAGCGCTTCCTCCGGGACTCGGAACACCGGGGAGCTGTTTTTT. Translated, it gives CSASSGTRNTGELFF.

The CDR3 DNA reads TGTGCCAGCAGCGGAGCGACACCTACCTACGAGCAGTACTTC. Amino acids: CASSGATPTYEQYF. The chain joins TRBV7-9 to TRBJ2-7; no clear D. The germline CDR1 and CDR2 sequences are SEHNR and FQNEAQ (reference sequence). Trimming left V 5 bases short and J 2 bases short, with 13 bases between. The length of the CDR3 is 14 residues. Based on the CDR3 plus reference TRBV7-9 and TRBJ2-7, the full variable domain is DTGVSQNPRHKITKRGQNVTFRCDPISEHNRLYWYRQTLGQGPEFLTYFQNEAQLEKSRLLSDRFSAERPKGSFSTLEIQRTEQGDSAMYLCASSGATPTYEQYFGPGTRLTVT.

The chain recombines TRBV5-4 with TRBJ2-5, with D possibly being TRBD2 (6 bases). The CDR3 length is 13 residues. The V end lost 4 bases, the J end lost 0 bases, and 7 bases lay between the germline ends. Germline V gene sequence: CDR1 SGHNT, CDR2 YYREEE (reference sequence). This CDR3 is CASSAGHQETQYF. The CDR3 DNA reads TGTGCCAGCAGCGCGGGACACCAAGAGACCCAGTACTTC.

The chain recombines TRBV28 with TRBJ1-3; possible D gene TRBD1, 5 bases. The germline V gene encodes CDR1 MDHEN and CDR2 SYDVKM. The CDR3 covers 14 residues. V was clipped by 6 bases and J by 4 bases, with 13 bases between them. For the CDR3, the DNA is TGTGCCAGCAGGGCAGGGTACAGCGGAAACACCATATATTTT. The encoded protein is CASRAGYSGNTIYF. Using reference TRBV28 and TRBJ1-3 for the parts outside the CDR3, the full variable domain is DVKVTQSSRYLVKRTGEKVFLECVQDMDHENMFWYRQDPGLGLRLIYFSYDVKMKEKGDIPEGYSVSREKKERFSLILESASTNQTSMYLCASRAGYSGNTIYFGEGSWLTVV.

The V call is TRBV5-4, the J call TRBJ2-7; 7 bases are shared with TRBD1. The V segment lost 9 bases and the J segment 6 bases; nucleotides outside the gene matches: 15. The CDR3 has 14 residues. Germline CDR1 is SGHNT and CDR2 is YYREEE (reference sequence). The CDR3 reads CATTQWDSLVEQYF. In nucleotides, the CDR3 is TGTGCCACCACGCAGTGGGACAGTCTCGTCGAGCAGTACTTC.

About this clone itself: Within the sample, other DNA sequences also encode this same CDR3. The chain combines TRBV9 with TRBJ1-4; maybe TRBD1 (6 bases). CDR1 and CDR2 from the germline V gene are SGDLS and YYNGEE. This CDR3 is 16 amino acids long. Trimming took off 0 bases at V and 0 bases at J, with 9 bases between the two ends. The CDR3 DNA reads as TGTGCCAGCAGCGTAGGTAGGGGGGCAACTAATGAAAAACTGTTTTTT. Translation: CASSVGRGATNEKLFF.

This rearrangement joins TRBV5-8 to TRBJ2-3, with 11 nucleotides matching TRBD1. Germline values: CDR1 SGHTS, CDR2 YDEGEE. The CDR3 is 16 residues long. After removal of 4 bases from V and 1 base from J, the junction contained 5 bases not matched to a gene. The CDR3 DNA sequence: TGTGCCAGCAGCCAAGGGACAGGGGGTCGCACAGATACGCAGTATTTT. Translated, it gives CASSQGTGGRTDTQYF.

The CDR3 DNA reads as TGTGCCAGCAGTTACCTCACATACGAGCAGTACTTC. Protein: CASSYLTYEQYF. V and J are TRBV28 and TRBJ2-7; D remains unclear. Germline CDR1 MDHEN, CDR2 SYDVKM. This CDR3 has 12 residues. V was cut by 4 bases and J by 4 bases, with 8 bases left in between.

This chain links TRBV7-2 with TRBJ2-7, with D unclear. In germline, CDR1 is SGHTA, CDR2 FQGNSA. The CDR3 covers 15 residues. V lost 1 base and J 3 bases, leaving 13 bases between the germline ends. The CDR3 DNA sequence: TGTGCCAGCAGCTTAGGTCGGGCAGTTTACTACGAGCAGTACTTC. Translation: CASSLGRAVYYEQYF.

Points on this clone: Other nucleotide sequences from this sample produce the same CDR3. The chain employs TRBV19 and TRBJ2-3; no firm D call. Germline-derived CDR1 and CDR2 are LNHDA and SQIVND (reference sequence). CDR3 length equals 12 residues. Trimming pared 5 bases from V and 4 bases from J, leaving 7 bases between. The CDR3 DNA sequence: TGTGCCAGTAGTTCCAGTCCAGATACGCAGTATTTT. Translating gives CASSSSPDTQYF.

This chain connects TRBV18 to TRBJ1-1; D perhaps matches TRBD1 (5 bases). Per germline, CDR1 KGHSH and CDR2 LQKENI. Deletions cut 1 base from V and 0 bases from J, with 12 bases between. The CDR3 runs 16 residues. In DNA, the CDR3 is TGTGCCAGCTCACCACTTTATACAGGCTTGAACACTGAAGCTTTCTTT. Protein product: CASSPLYTGLNTEAFF.

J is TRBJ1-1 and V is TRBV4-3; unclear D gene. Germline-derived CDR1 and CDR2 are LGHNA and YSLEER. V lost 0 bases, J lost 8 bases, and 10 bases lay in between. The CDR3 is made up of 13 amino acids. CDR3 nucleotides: TGCGCCAGCAGCCAAGAGTTGGCACGGGAAGCTTTCTTT. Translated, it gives CASSQELAREAFF.

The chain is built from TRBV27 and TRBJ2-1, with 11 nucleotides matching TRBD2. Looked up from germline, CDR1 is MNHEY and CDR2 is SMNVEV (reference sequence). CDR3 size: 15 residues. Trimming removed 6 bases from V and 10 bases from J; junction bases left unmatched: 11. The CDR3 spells CASRPRLAGNPEQFF. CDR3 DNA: TGTGCCAGCAGACCTAGACTAGCGGGAAACCCCGAGCAGTTCTTC.

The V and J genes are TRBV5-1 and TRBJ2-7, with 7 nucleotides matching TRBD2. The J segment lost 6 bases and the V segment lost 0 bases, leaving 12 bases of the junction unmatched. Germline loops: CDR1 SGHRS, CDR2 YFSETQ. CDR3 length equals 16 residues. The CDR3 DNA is TGCGCCAGCAGCTTGGGGGCGGGAGCCCTCAGGAGCGAGCAGTACTTC. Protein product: CASSLGAGALRSEQYF.

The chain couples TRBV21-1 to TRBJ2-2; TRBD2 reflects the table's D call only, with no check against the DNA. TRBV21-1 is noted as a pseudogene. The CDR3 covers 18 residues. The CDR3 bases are TGTGCCAGCAGCATTCGGGGACTAGCGGGAGCGAACACCGGGGAGCTGTTTTTT. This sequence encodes CASSIRGLAGANTGELFF.

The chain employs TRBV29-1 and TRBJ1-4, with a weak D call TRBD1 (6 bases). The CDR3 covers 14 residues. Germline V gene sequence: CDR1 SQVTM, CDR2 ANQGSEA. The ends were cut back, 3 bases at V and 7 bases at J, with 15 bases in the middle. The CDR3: CSVDSRGGGEKLFF. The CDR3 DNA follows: TGCAGCGTTGATTCCAGGGGAGGTGGTGAAAAACTGTTTTTT.

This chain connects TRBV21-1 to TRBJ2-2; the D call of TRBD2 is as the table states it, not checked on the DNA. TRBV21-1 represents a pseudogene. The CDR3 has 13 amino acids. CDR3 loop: CALRSGSPGELFF. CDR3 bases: TGTGCCCTTCGATCGGGTTCGCCCGGGGAGCTGTTTTTT.

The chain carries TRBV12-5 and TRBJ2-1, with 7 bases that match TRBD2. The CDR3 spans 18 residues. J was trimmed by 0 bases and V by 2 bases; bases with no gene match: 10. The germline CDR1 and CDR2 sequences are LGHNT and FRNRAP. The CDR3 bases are TGTGCTAGTGGTTTGTATGTGGGAGGGATCAGCTCCTACAATGAGCAGTTCTTC. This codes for CASGLYVGGISSYNEQFF. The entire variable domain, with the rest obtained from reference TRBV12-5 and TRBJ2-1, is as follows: DARVTQTPRHKVTEMGQEVTMRCQPILGHNTVFWYRQTMMQGLELLAYFRNRAPLDDSGMPKDRFSAEMPDATLATLKIQPSEPRDSAVYFCASGLYVGGISSYNEQFFGPGTRLTVL.

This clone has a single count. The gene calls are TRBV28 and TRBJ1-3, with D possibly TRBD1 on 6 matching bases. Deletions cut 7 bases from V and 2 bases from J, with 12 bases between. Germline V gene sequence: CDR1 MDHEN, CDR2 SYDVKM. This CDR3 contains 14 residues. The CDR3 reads CASTERGAGNTIYF. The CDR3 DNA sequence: TGTGCCAGCACCGAAAGGGGGGCTGGAAACACCATATATTTT.

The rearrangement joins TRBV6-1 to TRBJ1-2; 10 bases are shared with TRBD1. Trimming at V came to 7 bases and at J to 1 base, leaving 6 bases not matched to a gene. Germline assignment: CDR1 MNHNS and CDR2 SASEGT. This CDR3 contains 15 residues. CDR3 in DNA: TGTGCCAGCAACCCAGGGACAGGGGATAACTATGGCTACACCTTC. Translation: CASNPGTGDNYGYTF.

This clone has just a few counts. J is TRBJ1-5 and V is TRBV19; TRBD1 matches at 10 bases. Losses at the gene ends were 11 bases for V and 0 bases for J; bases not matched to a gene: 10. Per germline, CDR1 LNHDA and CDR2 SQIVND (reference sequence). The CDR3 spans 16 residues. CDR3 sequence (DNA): TGTGCCGTTGGGACAGGGGCCGTCTATAGCAATCAGCCCCAGCATTTT. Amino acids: CAVGTGAVYSNQPQHF.

The CDR3 DNA sequence: TGCGCCAGCAGCCGGGGGACAGGGACCTACGAGCAGTACTTC. This encodes CASSRGTGTYEQYF. This chain links TRBV5-1 with TRBJ2-7, with 9 bases lining up with TRBD1. Germline V gives CDR1 SGHRS, CDR2 YFSETQ. This CDR3 comprises 14 residues. V shed 4 bases, J shed 2 bases, and the junction held 4 bases outside the gene matches.

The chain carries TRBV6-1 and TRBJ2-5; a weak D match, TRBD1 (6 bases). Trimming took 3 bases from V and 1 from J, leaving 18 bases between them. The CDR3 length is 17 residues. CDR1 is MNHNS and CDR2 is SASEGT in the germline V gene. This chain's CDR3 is CASSDYRAMGPQETQYF. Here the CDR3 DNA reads TGTGCCAGCAGTGATTACAGGGCGATGGGCCCCCAAGAGACCCAGTACTTC.

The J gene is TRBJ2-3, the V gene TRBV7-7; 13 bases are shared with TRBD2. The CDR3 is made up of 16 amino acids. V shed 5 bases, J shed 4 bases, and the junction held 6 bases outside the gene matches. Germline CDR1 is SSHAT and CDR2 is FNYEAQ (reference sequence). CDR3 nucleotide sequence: TGTGCCAGCAGCGTAGGACTAGCGGGAGCCGCAGATACGCAGTATTTT. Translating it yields CASSVGLAGAADTQYF.

The CDR3 is CATSELSTFPHQFF. DNA of the CDR3: TGTGCCACCAGCGAATTGTCGACCTTCCCCCACCAGTTCTTC. This sequence joins TRBV15 and TRBJ2-1; D gene ambiguous. Germline V gene lookup returns CDR1 LNHNV and CDR2 YYDKDF (reference sequence). The V end lost 5 bases, the J end lost 13 bases, and 21 bases lay between the germline ends. The CDR3 runs to 14 residues. The full variable domain, rest sourced from reference TRBV15 and TRBJ2-1, is DAMVIQNPRYQVTQFGKPVTLSCSQTLNHNVMYWYQQKSSQAPKLLFHYYDKDFNNEADTPDNFQSRRPNTSFCFLDIRSPGLGDTAMYLCATSELSTFPHQFFGPGTRLTVL.

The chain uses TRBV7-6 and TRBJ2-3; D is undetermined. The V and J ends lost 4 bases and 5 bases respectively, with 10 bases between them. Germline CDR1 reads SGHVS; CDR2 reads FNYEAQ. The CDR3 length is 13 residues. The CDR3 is CASSSTERDTQYF. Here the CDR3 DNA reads TGTGCCAGCAGCTCCACGGAGCGAGATACGCAGTATTTT. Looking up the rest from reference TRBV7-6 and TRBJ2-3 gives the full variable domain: GAGVSQSPRYKVTKRGQDVALRCDPISGHVSLYWYRQALGQGPEFLTYFNYEAQQDKSGLPNDRFSAERPEGSISTLTIQRTEQRDSAMYRCASSSTERDTQYFGPGTRLTVL.

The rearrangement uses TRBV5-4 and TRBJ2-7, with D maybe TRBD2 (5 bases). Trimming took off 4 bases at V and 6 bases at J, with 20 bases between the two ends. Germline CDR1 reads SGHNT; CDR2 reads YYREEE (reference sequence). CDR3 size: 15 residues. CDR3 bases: TGTGCCAGCAGCCAAGCGGCCCGTGAATTCGCCGAGCAGTACTTC. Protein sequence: CASSQAAREFAEQYF. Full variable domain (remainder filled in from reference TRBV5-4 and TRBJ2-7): ETGVTQSPTHLIKTRGQQVTLRCSSQSGHNTVSWYQQALGQGPQFIFQYYREEENGRGNFPPRFSGLQFPNYSSELNVNALELDDSALYLCASSQAAREFAEQYFGPGTRLTVT.

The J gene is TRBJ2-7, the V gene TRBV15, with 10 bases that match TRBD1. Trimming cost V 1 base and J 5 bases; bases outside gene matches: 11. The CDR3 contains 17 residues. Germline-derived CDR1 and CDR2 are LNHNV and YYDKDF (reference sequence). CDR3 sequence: CATSRGGPGQGIHEQYF. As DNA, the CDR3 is TGTGCCACCAGCAGAGGGGGACCGGGACAGGGGATCCACGAGCAGTACTTC.

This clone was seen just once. The CDR3 nucleotides read TGTGCCAGCAGCGCCCAGGGACCAGATACGCAGTATTTT. This translates into CASSAQGPDTQYF. The genes are TRBV9 and TRBJ2-3; possibly TRBD1 or TRBD2 for D (5 bases each). V was trimmed by 3 bases and J by 4 bases, leaving 9 bases between them. The CDR3 covers 13 residues. In germline, CDR1 is SGDLS, CDR2 YYNGEE.

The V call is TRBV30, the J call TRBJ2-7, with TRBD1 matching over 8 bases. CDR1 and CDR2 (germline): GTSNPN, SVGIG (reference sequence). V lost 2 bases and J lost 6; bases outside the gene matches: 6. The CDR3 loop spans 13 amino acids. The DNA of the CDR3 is TGTGCCTGGAGTAGTCAGGGGGCGAGCGAGCAGTACTTC. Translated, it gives CAWSSQGASEQYF.

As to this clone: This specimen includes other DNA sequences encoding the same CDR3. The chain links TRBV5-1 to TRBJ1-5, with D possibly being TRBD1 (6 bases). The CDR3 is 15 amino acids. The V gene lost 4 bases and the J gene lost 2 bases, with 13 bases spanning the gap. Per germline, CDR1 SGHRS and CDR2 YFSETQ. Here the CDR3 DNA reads TGCGCCAGCAGCCTGGCAGGGGTGGGCAATCAGCCCCAGCATTTT. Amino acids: CASSLAGVGNQPQHF.